This passage covers 2 T cell receptor beta chains from one sample sequenced in a study of CD8+CD57+ T cells in acquired aplastic anemia. CDR3 and TCR beta VDJ profiling relied on a genomic DNA template. MiXCR, run by TCRdb on the reads, gives a single entry per CDR3 protein. The sample has some 140,000 distinct CDR3 sequences, less than 60% seen once. The sequenced patients had an expansion of CD8+CD57+ cells seen by flow cytometry. The sample was sorted CD4+, CD8+, or CD8+CD57+ T cells (not recorded which) from PBMCs. All receptors derive from a human donor with aplastic anemia.

Note on this clonotype: Relative to the germline gene, one junction end is altered; a read error may explain this. The chain recombines TRBV7-7 with TRBJ2-5, with 8 bases that match TRBD1. Germline assignment: CDR1 SSHAT and CDR2 FNYEAQ (reference sequence). The CDR3 extends over 16 amino acids. In DNA, the CDR3 is TGTGCTAGCAGCTCAATAACCGGGACAGGATATGAGACCCAGTACTTC. Protein product: CASSSITGTGYETQYF. The full variable domain, with the rest looked up from reference TRBV7-7 and TRBJ2-5, is GAGVSQSPRYKVTKRGQDVTLRCDPISSHATLYWYQQALGQGPEFLTYFNYEAQPDKSGLPSDRFSAERPEGSISTLTIQRTEQRDSAMYRCASSSITGTGYETQYFGPGTRLLVL.

This clonotype was seen many times. The gene calls are TRBV20-1 and TRBJ2-7; the match to TRBD1 covers 8 bases. V was pared by 5 bases and J by 7 bases, with 10 bases of the junction left unmatched. CDR1 and CDR2 from the germline V gene are DFQATT and SNEGSKA (reference sequence). The CDR3 consists of 13 residues. CDR3 in DNA: TGCAGTGCTCAGACAGGGGACTCGTGGGAGCAGTACTTC. It yields the protein CSAQTGDSWEQYF.